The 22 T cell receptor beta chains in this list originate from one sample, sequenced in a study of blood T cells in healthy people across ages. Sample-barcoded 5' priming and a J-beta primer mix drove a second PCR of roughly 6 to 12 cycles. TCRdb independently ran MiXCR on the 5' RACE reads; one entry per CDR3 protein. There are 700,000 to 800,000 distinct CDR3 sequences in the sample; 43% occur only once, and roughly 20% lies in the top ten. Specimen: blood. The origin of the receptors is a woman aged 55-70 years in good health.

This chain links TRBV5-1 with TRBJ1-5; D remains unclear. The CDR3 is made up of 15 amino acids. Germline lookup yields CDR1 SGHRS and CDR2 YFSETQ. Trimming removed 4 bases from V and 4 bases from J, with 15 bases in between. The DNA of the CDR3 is TGCGCCAGCAGCCTTCTGGCAGGAGCAAATCAGCCCCAGCATTTT. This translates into CASSLLAGANQPQHF.

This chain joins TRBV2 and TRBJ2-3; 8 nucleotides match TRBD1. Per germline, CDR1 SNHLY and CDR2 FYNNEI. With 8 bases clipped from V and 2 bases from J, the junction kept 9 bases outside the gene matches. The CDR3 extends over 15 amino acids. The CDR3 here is CASLTTGETTDTQYF. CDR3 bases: TGTGCCAGCCTAACGACAGGGGAGACCACAGATACGCAGTATTTT.

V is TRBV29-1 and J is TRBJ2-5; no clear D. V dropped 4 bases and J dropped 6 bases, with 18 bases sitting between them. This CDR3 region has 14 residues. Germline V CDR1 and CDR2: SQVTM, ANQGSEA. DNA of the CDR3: TGCAGCGTTGGGGCAGCACGAAGAGAAAAGACCCAGTACTTC. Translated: CSVGAARREKTQYF.

CDR3 sequence (DNA): TGCGCCAGCAGCGAGGCTAACAGGAGCTATGGCTACACCTTC. This sequence encodes CASSEANRSYGYTF. J is TRBJ1-2 and V is TRBV5-1; D is perhaps TRBD1 (5 bases). With 4 bases removed from V and 4 bases from J, the gap between germline ends came to 14 bases. Germline V gene data show CDR1 as SGHRS and CDR2 as YFSETQ. CDR3 length equals 14 residues.

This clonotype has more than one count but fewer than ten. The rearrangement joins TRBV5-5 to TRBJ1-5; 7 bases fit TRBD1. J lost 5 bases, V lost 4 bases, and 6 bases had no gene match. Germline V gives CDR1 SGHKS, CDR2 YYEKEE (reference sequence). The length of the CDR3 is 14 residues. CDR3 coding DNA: TGTGCCAGCAGCGTCCGGGACAGAGATCAGCCCCAGCATTTT. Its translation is CASSVRDRDQPQHF.

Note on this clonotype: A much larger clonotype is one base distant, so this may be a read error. The CDR3, as DNA: TGTGCCAGCAGCCAAGATTTACTAGCGGGAGTTTCTTACAATGAGCAGTACTTC. Translation gives CASSQDLLAGVSYNEQYF. The V and J genes are TRBV3-1 and TRBJ2-5, with 11 bases matching TRBD2. V lost 0 bases to trimming and J lost 11 bases; unmatched junction nucleotides: 17. This CDR3 has 18 amino acids. Germline V gives CDR1 LGHDT, CDR2 YNNKEL (reference sequence).

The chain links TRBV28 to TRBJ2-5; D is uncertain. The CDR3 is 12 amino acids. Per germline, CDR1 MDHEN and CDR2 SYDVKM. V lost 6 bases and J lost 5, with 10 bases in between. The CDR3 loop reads CASRVAGETQYF. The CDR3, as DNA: TGTGCCAGCAGGGTAGCTGGGGAGACCCAGTACTTC.

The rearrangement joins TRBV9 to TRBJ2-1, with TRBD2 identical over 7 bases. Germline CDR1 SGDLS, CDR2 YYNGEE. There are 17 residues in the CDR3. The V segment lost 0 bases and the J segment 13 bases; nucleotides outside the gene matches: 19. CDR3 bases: TGTGCCAGCAGCGTAGAGGGCGGGAGAGGTTGGGTAGAGACCCAGTTCTTC. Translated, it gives CASSVEGGRGWVETQFF.

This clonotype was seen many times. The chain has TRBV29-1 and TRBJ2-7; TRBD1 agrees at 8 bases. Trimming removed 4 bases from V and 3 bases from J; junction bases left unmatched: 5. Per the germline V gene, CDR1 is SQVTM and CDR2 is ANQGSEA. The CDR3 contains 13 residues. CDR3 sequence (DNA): TGCAGCGTTGTAGGACAGGGCATCTACGAGCAGTACTTC. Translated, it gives CSVVGQGIYEQYF.

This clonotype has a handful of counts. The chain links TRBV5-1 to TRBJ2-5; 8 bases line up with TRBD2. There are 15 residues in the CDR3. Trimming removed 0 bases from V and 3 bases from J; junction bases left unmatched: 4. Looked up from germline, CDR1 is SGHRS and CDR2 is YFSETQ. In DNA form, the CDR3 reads TGCGCCAGCAGCTTGGCCCTGCGGGAGGAAGAGACCCAGTACTTC. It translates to CASSLALREEETQYF.

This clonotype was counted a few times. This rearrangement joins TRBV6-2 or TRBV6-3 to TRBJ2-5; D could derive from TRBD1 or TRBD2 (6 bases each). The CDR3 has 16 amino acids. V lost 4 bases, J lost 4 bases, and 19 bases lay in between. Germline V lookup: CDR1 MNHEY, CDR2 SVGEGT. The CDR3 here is CASSSTGARGRETQYF. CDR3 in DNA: TGTGCCAGCAGTTCCACGGGGGCCCGCGGACGAGAGACCCAGTACTTC.

The CDR3 reads CASSPPRLAGAYEQYF. As DNA, the CDR3 is TGTGCCAGCAGCCCGCCCCGACTAGCGGGAGCCTACGAGCAGTACTTC. The rearrangement links TRBV28 to TRBJ2-7, with 12 bases lining up with TRBD2. Germline values: CDR1 MDHEN, CDR2 SYDVKM. The CDR3 has 16 amino acids. Trimming at V came to 6 bases and at J to 2 bases, leaving 8 bases not matched to a gene.

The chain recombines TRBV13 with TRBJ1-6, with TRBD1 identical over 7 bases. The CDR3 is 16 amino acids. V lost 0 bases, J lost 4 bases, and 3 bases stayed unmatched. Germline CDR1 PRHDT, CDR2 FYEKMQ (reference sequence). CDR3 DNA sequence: TGTGCCAGCAGCTTAGGGGACAGGCCTTATAATTCACCCCTCCACTTT. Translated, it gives CASSLGDRPYNSPLHF.

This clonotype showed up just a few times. The CDR3, as DNA: TGCGCCAGCAGCCAAGATGGACAGTACGAGCAGTACTTC. Translation gives CASSQDGQYEQYF. The chain carries TRBV4-1 and TRBJ2-1; tentative D call: TRBD1 (6 bases). The J call is in doubt because the DNA end fits TRBJ2-7 better. CDR3 length: 13 amino acids. The germline V gene has CDR1 MGHRA and CDR2 YSYEKL.

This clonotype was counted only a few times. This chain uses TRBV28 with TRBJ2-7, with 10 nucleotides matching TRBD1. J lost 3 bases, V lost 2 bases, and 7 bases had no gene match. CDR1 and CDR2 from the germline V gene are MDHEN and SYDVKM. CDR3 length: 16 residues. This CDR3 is CASSLPQTGGNYEQYF. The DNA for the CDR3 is TGTGCCAGCAGTTTACCGCAGACAGGGGGCAACTACGAGCAGTACTTC.

CDR3 sequence: CSARDFGQGKFDYGYTF. The CDR3 region has the DNA TGCAGTGCTAGAGATTTCGGACAGGGGAAATTTGATTATGGCTACACCTTC. The V gene is TRBV20-1, the J gene TRBJ1-2; 9 bases agree with TRBD1. The V segment lost 0 bases and the J segment 5 bases; nucleotides outside the gene matches: 13. The CDR3 spans 17 residues. Per germline, CDR1 DFQATT and CDR2 SNEGSKA (reference sequence).

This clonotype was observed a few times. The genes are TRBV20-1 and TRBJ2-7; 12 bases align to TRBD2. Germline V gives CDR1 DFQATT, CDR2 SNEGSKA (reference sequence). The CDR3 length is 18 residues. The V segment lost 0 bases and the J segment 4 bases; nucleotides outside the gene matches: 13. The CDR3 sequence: CSARDHSRLAGDKYEQYF. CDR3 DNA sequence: TGCAGTGCTAGAGATCACAGTCGACTAGCGGGAGATAAGTACGAGCAGTACTTC.

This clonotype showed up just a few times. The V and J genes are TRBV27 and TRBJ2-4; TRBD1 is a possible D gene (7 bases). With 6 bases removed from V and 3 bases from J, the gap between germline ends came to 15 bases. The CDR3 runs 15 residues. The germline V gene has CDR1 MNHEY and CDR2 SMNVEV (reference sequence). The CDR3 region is CASSQGGFGKNIQYF. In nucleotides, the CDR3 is TGTGCCAGCAGCCAGGGGGGATTCGGCAAAAACATTCAGTACTTC.

The CDR3 is CASSSGHHTDTQYF. The CDR3 nucleotides are TGTGCCAGCAGCTCCGGACATCACACAGATACGCAGTATTTT. The chain joins TRBV7-9 to TRBJ2-3; tentatively, D is TRBD1 (5 bases). The CDR3 loop spans 14 amino acids. V was trimmed by 4 bases and J by 2 bases, leaving 10 bases between them. CDR1 is SEHNR, CDR2 FQNEAQ, per germline (reference sequence).

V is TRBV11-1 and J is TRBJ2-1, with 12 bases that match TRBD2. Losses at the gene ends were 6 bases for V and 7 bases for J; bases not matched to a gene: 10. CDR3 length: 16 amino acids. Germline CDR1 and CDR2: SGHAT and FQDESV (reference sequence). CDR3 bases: TGTGCCAGCAGACCGACGACTAGCGGGAGTAAGAATGAGCAGTTCTTC. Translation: CASRPTTSGSKNEQFF.

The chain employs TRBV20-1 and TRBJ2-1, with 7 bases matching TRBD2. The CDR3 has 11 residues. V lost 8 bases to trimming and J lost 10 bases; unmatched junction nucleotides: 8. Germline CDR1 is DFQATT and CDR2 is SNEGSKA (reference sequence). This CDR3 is CSCFWRGEQFF. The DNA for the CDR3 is TGCAGTTGCTTTTGGCGGGGGGAGCAGTTCTTC.

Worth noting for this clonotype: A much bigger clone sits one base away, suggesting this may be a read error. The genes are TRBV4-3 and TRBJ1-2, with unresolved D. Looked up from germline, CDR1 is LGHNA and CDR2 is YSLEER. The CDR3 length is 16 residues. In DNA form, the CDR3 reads TGCGCCAGCAGCCTAGGTCACTTGGAGGGTAACTATGGCTACGCCTTC. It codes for CASSLGHLEGNYGYAF.